This record concerns one T cell receptor beta chain sequence. What this receptor recognizes is not known. Base qualities are missing; no much larger clone stands one base away. V is shortened by 3 bases, J by 2 bases, and the region joining them spans 11 bases. Sequences KGHSH (CDR1) and LQKENI (CDR2) are obtained from the germline V gene. Inclusive of the bounding cysteine and phenylalanine, the CDR3 is 14 residues long. This entry keeps only the CDR3 DNA: 42 bases, framed from base 1. The sample belongs to a study of shared clonotypes between healthy human individuals (dated by TCRdb to the early 2020s). About the full investigation: The cohort included a few men and a couple of women between 18 and 49 years of age. Leukapheresis yielded between about 0.85 and 9.5 billion PBMCs per donor. Different laboratories and diverse techniques were used to prepare libraries and sequence TCR repertoires, to increase sequencing depth and limit assay-specific biases. Blood TCR repertoires of several healthy adults were deeply sequenced to estimate repertoire size and the extent of clonotype sharing between individuals. For each donor, CD4 naive and CD4 memory were each run on three plates, CD8 naive on two plates, and CD8 memory on one plate. General study outcomes and caveats: Larger estimated clonotype richness was generally found for naive subsets than for memory subsets. Because the study included only a small number of donors, the genetic and exposure-history diversity represented was limited. Incomplete sequencing was indicated by rarefaction of sorted-subset datasets, despite the large sequencing depth. Only blood was sampled, and tissue TCR repertoires likely differ from those in blood. When a few donors were compared, the shared fraction of clonotypes was about 5% for naive CD4, about 4% for naive CD8, more than 2% for memory CD4, and around 0.4% for memory CD8. Pairwise subsampling led to the expectation that sequencing depth would affect the degree of clonotype sharing among donors. Compared with non-shared clonotypes, the clonotypes found in all four sorted-subset donors had higher generation probabilities.

CD8 naive samples consisted of CD45RO-negative cells that were positively selected for CCR7, yielding a CD45RA+CCR7+ population without TemRA cells. The donors were healthy, HIV-negative adults who had no recently reported acute infections or vaccinations. All donors were Caucasian adults living in Nashville, Tennessee, USA. Blood was collected by leukapheresis, and PBMCs were isolated by Ficoll-Histopaque density gradient centrifugation and then cryopreserved in liquid nitrogen vapor phase. Purity and quantity of every magnetically sorted T cell population were checked by analytical flow cytometry. Genomic DNA was isolated from each sorted fraction and quantified by UV absorbance on a Nanodrop 2000c. Using the deep immunoSEQ assay, TCR CDR3 regions were amplified from genomic DNA by multiplex PCR. Genomic DNA extracted from each cell subset was distributed evenly over all wells of several immunoSEQ 96-well plates, and each plate served as one replicate. For sorted subsets, approximately 210 ng of genomic DNA, equivalent to around 31,000 T cell genomes, went into each replicate PCR. Purified libraries were quantified with a Qubit 3.0 fluorometer, sized on a Bioanalyzer 2100, and re-quantified with the KAPA Library Quantification kit. Every immunoSEQ 96-well plate was sequenced on a dedicated single-read 150-cycle Illumina NextSeq 550 flow cell. Regarding the original processing steps: Because the immunoSEQ output included only junctional sequences and no quality scores, the filtering could not be the same as the filtering used for full-length reads. To assign V/J genes and CDR3, sequences were annotated against IMGT germline references using PyIR, a Python wrapper for IgBLAST v1.9. Reads were removed for weak V/J assignments (E-value above 1e-6), missing CDR3, stop codons, out-of-frame junctions, or ambiguous translated residues. V3J clonotypes were defined as sequences sharing an identical inferred V gene, J gene, and CDR3 amino acid sequence. To compute the percentage overlap between repertoires, the number of shared unique clonotypes was divided by the size of the smaller repertoire. RTK rarefaction, the Chao1 estimator, and Recon v2.1 estimates of unobserved clonotypes were used to assess repertoire richness. For all TCRbeta clonotypes obtained by the gDNA method from a handful of donors, generation probabilities were computed with OLGA. TCRdb carries this immuneACCESS record with in-frame sequences only. Its versions omit some clonotypes, under half of them owing to an unresolved V gene in the studies checked, with the rest unexplained. Clone size and the V and J calls come from that table; the DNA yielded D and trimming. This sample holds 550,000 to 750,000 clones; 92% were observed only once. The ten largest clones capture approximately 25% of the sample.

The receptor comes from a man aged 25 to 40 in good health. The V and J genes are TRBV18 and TRBJ2-7; tentative D gene TRBD2, with 6 bases matching. Input material: naive CD8+ T cells sorted from blood. Reading the label with the study, this specimen's cell subset or site is: CD45RA+CCR7+. This receptor carries the CDR3 CASSPEGFAYEQYF. The DNA is TGTGCCAGCTCACCGGAGGGTTTCGCCTACGAGCAGTACTTC.